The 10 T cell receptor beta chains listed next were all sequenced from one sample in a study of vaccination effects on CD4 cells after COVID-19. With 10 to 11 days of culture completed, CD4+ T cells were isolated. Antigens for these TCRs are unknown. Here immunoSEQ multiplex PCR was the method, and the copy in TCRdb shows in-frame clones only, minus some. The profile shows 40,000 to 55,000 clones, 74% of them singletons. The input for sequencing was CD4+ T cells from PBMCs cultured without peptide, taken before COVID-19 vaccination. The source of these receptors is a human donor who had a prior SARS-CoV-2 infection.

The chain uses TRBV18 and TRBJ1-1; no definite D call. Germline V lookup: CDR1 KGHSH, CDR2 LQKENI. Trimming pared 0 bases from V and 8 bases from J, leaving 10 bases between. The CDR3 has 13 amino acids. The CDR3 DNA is TGTGCCAGCTCACCACCTGTGGGGAGGGAAGCTTTCTTT. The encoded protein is CASSPPVGREAFF.

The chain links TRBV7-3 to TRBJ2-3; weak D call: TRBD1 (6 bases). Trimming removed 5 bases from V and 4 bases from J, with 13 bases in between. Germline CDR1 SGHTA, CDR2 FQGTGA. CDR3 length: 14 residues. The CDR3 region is CASSLGTPPDTQYF. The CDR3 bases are TGTGCCAGCAGCCTCGGGACACCCCCAGATACGCAGTATTTT.

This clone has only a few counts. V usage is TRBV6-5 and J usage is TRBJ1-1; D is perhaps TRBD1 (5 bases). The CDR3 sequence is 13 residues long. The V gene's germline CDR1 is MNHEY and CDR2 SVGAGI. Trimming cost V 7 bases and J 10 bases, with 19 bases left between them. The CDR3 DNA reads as TGTGCCAGCACTCCGGGGCCGCGGAGTATAGCTTTCTTT. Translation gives CASTPGPRSIAFF.

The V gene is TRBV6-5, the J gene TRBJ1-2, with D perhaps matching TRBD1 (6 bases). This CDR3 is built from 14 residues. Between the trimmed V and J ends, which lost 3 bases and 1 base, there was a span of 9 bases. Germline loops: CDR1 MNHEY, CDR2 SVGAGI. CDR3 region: CASSYGQRNYGYTF. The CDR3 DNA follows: TGTGCCAGCAGTTATGGACAGCGTAACTATGGCTACACCTTC.

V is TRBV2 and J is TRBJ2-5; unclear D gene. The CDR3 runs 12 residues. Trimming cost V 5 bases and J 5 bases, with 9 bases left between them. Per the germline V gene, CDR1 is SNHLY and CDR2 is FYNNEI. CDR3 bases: TGTGCCAGCAGTTACTCGGGCGAGACCCAGTACTTC. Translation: CASSYSGETQYF. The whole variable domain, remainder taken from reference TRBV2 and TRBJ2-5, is EPEVTQTPSHQVTQMGQEVILRCVPISNHLYFYWYRQILGQKVEFLVSFYNNEISEKSEIFDDQFSVERPDGSNFTLKIRSTKLEDSAMYFCASSYSGETQYFGPGTRLLVL.

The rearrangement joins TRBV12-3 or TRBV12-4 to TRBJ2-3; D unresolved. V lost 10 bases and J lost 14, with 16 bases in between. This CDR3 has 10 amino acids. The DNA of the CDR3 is TGTGCCACCGCCCCGGGCCGCATGTATTTT. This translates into CATAPGRMYF.

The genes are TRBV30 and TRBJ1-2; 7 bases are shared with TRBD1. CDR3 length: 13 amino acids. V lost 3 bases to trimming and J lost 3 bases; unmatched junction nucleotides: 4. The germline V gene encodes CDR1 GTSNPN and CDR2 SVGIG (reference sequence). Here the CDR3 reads CAWRGGVDYGYTF. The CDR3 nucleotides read TGTGCCTGGAGAGGGGGCGTTGACTATGGCTACACCTTC.

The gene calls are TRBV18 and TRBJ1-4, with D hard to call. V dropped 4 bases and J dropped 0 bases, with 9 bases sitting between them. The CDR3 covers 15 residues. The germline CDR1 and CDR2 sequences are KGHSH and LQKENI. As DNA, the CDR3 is TGTGCCAGCTCACAACCTGGTGCAACTAATGAAAAACTGTTTTTT. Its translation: CASSQPGATNEKLFF.

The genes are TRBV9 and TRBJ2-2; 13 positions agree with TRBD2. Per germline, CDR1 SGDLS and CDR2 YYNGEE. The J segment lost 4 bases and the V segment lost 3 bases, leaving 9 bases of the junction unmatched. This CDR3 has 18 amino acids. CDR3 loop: CASSAWGLAGRFTGELFF. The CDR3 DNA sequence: TGTGCCAGCAGCGCATGGGGACTAGCGGGAAGGTTCACCGGGGAGCTGTTTTTT.

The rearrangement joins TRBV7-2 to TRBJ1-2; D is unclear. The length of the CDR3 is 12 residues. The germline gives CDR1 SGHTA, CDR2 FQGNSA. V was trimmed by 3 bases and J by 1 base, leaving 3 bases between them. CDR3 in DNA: TGTGCCAGCAGCTTTCGTAACTATGGCTACACCTTC. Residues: CASSFRNYGYTF.